These 19 T cell receptor beta chains originate from one sample sequenced in a study of blood T cell repertoires in COVID-19. Using immunoSEQ multiplex PCR, the repertoire was profiled, and TCRdb retains in-frame clones only, with some absent. The sample lists 150,000 to 200,000 clones, about 84% occurring once. Input material: PBMCs or T cells enriched from blood (not recorded which). These receptors were obtained from a middle-aged man who had recovered from COVID-19.

The chain joins TRBV5-1 to TRBJ1-5, with 8 bases lining up with TRBD1. The CDR3 contains 15 residues. V lost 3 bases, J lost 1 base, and 3 bases stayed unmatched. CDR1 and CDR2 (germline): SGHRS, YFSETQ. CDR3 coding DNA: TGCGCCAGCAGCTCGGGACAGGAGAGCAATCAGCCCCAGCATTTT. Its protein product is CASSSGQESNQPQHF.

The chain joins TRBV19 to TRBJ1-2; the match to TRBD1 covers 7 bases. Looked up from germline, CDR1 is LNHDA and CDR2 is SQIVND (reference sequence). The CDR3 runs 14 residues. V shed 6 bases, J shed 4 bases, and the junction held 8 bases outside the gene matches. The CDR3 loop is CASRFSGDSYGYTF. DNA for the CDR3: TGTGCCAGTAGGTTTTCGGGGGACAGCTATGGCTACACCTTC. Full variable domain (remainder filled in from reference TRBV19 and TRBJ1-2): DGGITQSPKYLFRKEGQNVTLSCEQNLNHDAMYWYRQDPGQGLRLIYYSQIVNDFQKGDIAEGYSVSREKKESFPLTVTSAQKNPTAFYLCASRFSGDSYGYTFGSGTRLTVV.

This CDR3 is CASSPQTGAFGSPLHF. The CDR3 DNA sequence: TGTGCCAGCAGTCCACAGACAGGGGCCTTTGGTTCACCCCTCCACTTT. V gene TRBV27 combines with J gene TRBJ1-6, with 8 bases that match TRBD1. Per germline, CDR1 MNHEY and CDR2 SMNVEV (reference sequence). The CDR3 length is 16 residues. J gave up 9 bases and V 5 bases, and 12 bases lay outside the gene matches.

The rearrangement joins TRBV5-4 to TRBJ1-2; 11 nucleotides match TRBD1. Germline V gives CDR1 SGHNT, CDR2 YYREEE (reference sequence). This CDR3 is built from 14 residues. Trimming took 4 bases from V and 3 from J; bases not matched to a gene: 2. CDR3 amino acids: CASSQGQGDYGYTF. CDR3 in DNA: TGTGCCAGCAGCCAGGGACAGGGGGACTATGGCTACACCTTC.

The chain employs TRBV5-1 and TRBJ2-1; no firm D call. The CDR3 sequence is 13 residues long. Trimming cost V 0 bases and J 4 bases, with 5 bases left between them. CDR1 and CDR2 from the germline V gene are SGHRS and YFSETQ. The CDR3 region has the DNA TGCGCCAGCAGCTTGGCCTCGTACAATGAGCAGTTCTTC. Amino acids: CASSLASYNEQFF.

The chain uses TRBV9 and TRBJ2-5; 7 nucleotides align to TRBD1. In germline, CDR1 is SGDLS, CDR2 YYNGEE. The CDR3 consists of 13 residues. V dropped 4 bases and J dropped 9; count of bases not matched to a gene: 9. Here the CDR3 reads CASSPSGGRPQYF. In nucleotides, the CDR3 is TGTGCCAGCAGCCCCTCAGGGGGAAGGCCCCAGTACTTC.

This clone was recorded only once. V is TRBV2 and J is TRBJ1-2; weak D call: TRBD1 (6 bases). The CDR3 runs 14 residues. CDR1 is SNHLY, CDR2 FYNNEI, per germline. The germline V and J ends were trimmed by 6 bases and 4 bases, with 15 bases remaining between them. The CDR3 nucleotides read TGTGCCAGCAGAGGCCGGGACACCCTCTATGGCTACACCTTC. This sequence encodes CASRGRDTLYGYTF.

The chain links TRBV13 to TRBJ1-2, with 9 positions matching TRBD1. Trimming took 6 bases from V and 5 from J; bases not matched to a gene: 4. Germline assignment: CDR1 PRHDT and CDR2 FYEKMQ (reference sequence). The CDR3 consists of 13 residues. The CDR3 loop reads CASRGQGNYGYTF. In DNA form, the CDR3 reads TGTGCCAGCAGGGGACAGGGAAATTATGGCTACACCTTC.

The chain joins TRBV18 to TRBJ2-7, with a weak D call TRBD1 (5 bases). There are 13 residues in the CDR3. Per germline, CDR1 KGHSH and CDR2 LQKENI. CDR3 DNA: TGTGTCAGCTCACCAAGGGGTGACTACGAGCAGTACGTC. This gives the protein CVSSPRGDYEQYV.

V and J are TRBV13 and TRBJ1-2; TRBD1 matches at 7 bases. The ends lost 9 bases at V and 3 bases at J; junction bases unmatched: 7. This CDR3 spans 13 amino acids. Germline V gives CDR1 PRHDT, CDR2 FYEKMQ (reference sequence). CDR3 protein: CASFTRGDYGYTF. CDR3 nucleotides: TGTGCCAGTTTCACCAGGGGGGACTATGGCTACACCTTC.

The J gene is TRBJ1-4, the V gene TRBV6-5, with 9 bases identical to TRBD1. There are 15 residues in the CDR3. Per germline, CDR1 MNHEY and CDR2 SVGAGI. Unmatched junction bases numbered 6, after V lost 6 bases and J lost 4 bases. The CDR3 sequence is CASSPGTGINEKLFF. CDR3 DNA: TGTGCCAGCAGCCCCGGGACAGGGATTAATGAAAAACTGTTTTTT.

The rearrangement links TRBV5-6 to TRBJ1-6, with D hard to call. This CDR3 region has 13 residues. V dropped 3 bases and J dropped 5 bases, with 6 bases sitting between them. Germline V gives CDR1 SGHDT, CDR2 YYEEEE. CDR3 bases: TGTGCCAGCAGCTCACATAATAATTCACCCCTCCACTTT. Amino acid sequence: CASSSHNNSPLHF.

This clone was observed once. The junction shows a germline mismatch at one end, possibly a read error. The chain couples TRBV10-2 to TRBJ1-6; no clear D. CDR1 is WSHSY and CDR2 is SAAADI in the germline V gene. This CDR3 is built from 12 residues. Here the CDR3 DNA reads TGCGCCAGCAGTGAGTCGAAAGCTTTACCTAGTTTT. This sequence encodes CASSESKALPSF.

The chain employs TRBV10-2 and TRBJ1-2, with 11 positions matching TRBD1. Per germline, CDR1 WSHSY and CDR2 SAAADI. V shed 6 bases and J 4 bases; nucleotides not matched to a gene: 4. This CDR3 has 14 amino acids. In nucleotides, the CDR3 is TGCGCCAGCAGGGGGGACAGGGGGACCTATGGCTACACCTTC. Its translation: CASRGDRGTYGYTF.

CDR3 residues: CASKRESGANVLTF. The CDR3 DNA is TGTGCCAGCAAACGTGAGTCTGGGGCCAACGTCCTGACTTTC. The genes are TRBV5-6 and TRBJ2-6; D is ambiguous. Looked up from germline, CDR1 is SGHDT and CDR2 is YYEEEE. The length of the CDR3 is 14 residues. V shed 6 bases and J shed 1 base, with 8 bases lying between them. The full variable domain, its missing parts supplied by reference TRBV5-6 and TRBJ2-6, is DAGVTQSPTHLIKTRGQQVTLRCSPKSGHDTVSWYQQALGQGPQFIFQYYEEEERQRGNFPDRFSGHQFPNYSSELNVNALLLGDSALYLCASKRESGANVLTFGAGSRLTVL.

The rearrangement uses TRBV24-1 and TRBJ2-3; 7 bases match TRBD2. The CDR3 consists of 13 residues. Germline V gene lookup returns CDR1 KGHDR and CDR2 SFDVKD. Losses at the gene ends were 9 bases for V and 0 bases for J; bases not matched to a gene: 2. The CDR3 region is CATGRGSTDTQYF. The CDR3, as DNA: TGTGCCACCGGGAGGGGAAGCACAGATACGCAGTATTTT.

Only a few counts were recorded for this clone. Here the CDR3 DNA reads TGCGCCAGCAGGGTGGGACAGGAGAGGGTGACCGACATTCTTAACTATGGCTACACCTTC. Protein sequence: CASRVGQERVTDILNYGYTF. The rearrangement uses TRBV10-1 and TRBJ1-2, with TRBD1 matching 8 bases. J was trimmed by 1 base and V by 6 bases; bases with no gene match: 22. The CDR3 is 20 amino acids. The germline gives CDR1 WNHNN, CDR2 SYGVQD (reference sequence).

The V and J genes are TRBV9 and TRBJ2-4, with 7 bases aligning to TRBD1. Germline V lookup: CDR1 SGDLS, CDR2 YYNGEE. With 6 bases clipped from V and 5 bases from J, the junction kept 8 bases outside the gene matches. The length of the CDR3 is 14 residues. The CDR3 loop is CASTPSGTENIQYF. The CDR3 DNA reads as TGTGCCAGCACACCCTCCGGGACAGAAAACATTCAGTACTTC.

Here the CDR3 DNA reads TGTGCCAGCAGCTCCATAGCCCTGAACACTGAAGCTTTCTTT. It yields the protein CASSSIALNTEAFF. The gene calls are TRBV13 and TRBJ1-1; D gene unclear. The germline V and J ends were trimmed by 4 bases and 0 bases, with 9 bases remaining between them. Germline assignment: CDR1 PRHDT and CDR2 FYEKMQ (reference sequence). CDR3 length: 14 amino acids.